The 5 T cell receptor beta chains reported below all come from one sample, sequenced in a study of blood T cell repertoires in COVID-19. The assay was immunoSEQ multiplex PCR, and TCRdb's table has in-frame clones only and misses some. The data show about 270,000 clones, around nine tenths seen once. The sequenced sample was peripheral blood. These TCRs come from a man in his forties or fifties who had recovered from COVID-19.

The chain joins TRBV11-3 to TRBJ1-1; 7 bases are shared with TRBD1. J lost 0 bases, V lost 4 bases, and 5 bases had no gene match. The CDR3 has 15 amino acids. From germline, CDR1 is SGHNT and CDR2 YENEEA. This CDR3 is CASSSRQGMNTEAFF. The CDR3, as DNA: TGTGCCAGCAGCTCAAGACAGGGCATGAACACTGAAGCTTTCTTT.

V gene TRBV27 combines with J gene TRBJ2-1; the D gene is possibly TRBD1 (8 bases). The germline CDR1 and CDR2 sequences are MNHEY and SMNVEV (reference sequence). Trimming left V 5 bases short and J 4 bases short, with 18 bases between. This CDR3 contains 16 residues. For the CDR3, the DNA is TGTGCCAGCAGTGATCGTACAGGGGGGGGTTACAATGAGCAGTTCTTC. Protein: CASSDRTGGGYNEQFF.

The CDR3 is CASSLDQGYGYTF. The CDR3 DNA is TGTGCCAGCAGCTTAGACCAGGGCTATGGCTACACCTTC. The rearrangement uses TRBV7-2 and TRBJ1-2, with a possible D match to TRBD1 (5 bases). The germline CDR1 and CDR2 sequences are SGHTA and FQGNSA. The CDR3 spans 13 residues. V lost 1 base, J lost 4 bases, and 7 bases lay in between.

The chain links TRBV18 to TRBJ2-1; D remains ambiguous. The germline gives CDR1 KGHSH, CDR2 LQKENI. V was clipped by 1 base and J by 4 bases, with 14 bases between them. CDR3 size: 16 residues. The CDR3 sequence: CASSPRPAVLYNEQFF. CDR3 bases: TGTGCCAGCTCACCACGCCCGGCCGTACTATACAATGAGCAGTTCTTC.

The CDR3 sequence is CASSLGQGLGFEQYF. In nucleotides, the CDR3 is TGTGCCAGCAGCTTAGGACAGGGGCTGGGGTTCGAGCAGTACTTC. The chain recombines TRBV7-3 with TRBJ2-7; 9 bases are a match to TRBD1. The CDR3 totals 15 residues. Germline V gene data show CDR1 as SGHTA and CDR2 as FQGTGA. The ends lost 2 bases at V and 6 bases at J; junction bases unmatched: 8.